The rows below give T cell receptor beta chains drawn from one sample of a study of CD4 T cells in relation to SARS-CoV-2 and coronaviruses. Assay: immunoSEQ multiplex PCR; the TCRdb copy retains only in-frame clones and omits some. This sample yields under 35,000 clones, of which about three quarters are seen a single time; 16% belongs to the top ten. What these receptors recognize is not known. The specimen sequenced was CD4+ T cells from PBMCs, cultured in vitro. These receptors came from a human donor in good health. Both conserved end residues are part of each CDR3. D genes are given only for firm matches. Clone size, where shown, is once, few, many, or a class for clones that have expanded.

NA	TRBV11-2	NA	TRBJ2-5	TGTGCCAGCAGCTTCGGCTGGACGTCAGGTGGGGAGACCCAGTACTTC	CASSFGWTSGGETQYF
NA	TRBV9	NA	TRBJ2-5	TGTGCCAGCAGCGTAGAGAGGGTGGGGACCCAGTACTTC	CASSVERVGTQYF
NA	TRBV19	NA	TRBJ1-4	TGTGCCAGTAGTATAGGGGGAGGGGCCGGTAATGAAAAACTGTTTTTT	CASSIGGGAGNEKLFF
NA	TRBV30	NA	TRBJ2-3	TGTGCCTGGAGTGAGGGGGGCGCAGATACGCAGTATTTT	CAWSEGGADTQYF
NA	TRBV19	once	TRBJ1-2	TGTGCCAGTAGTCTGACAGGCGTTGGCTATGGCTACACCTTC	CASSLTGVGYGYTF
NA	TRBV3-1/TRBV3-2	few	TRBJ2-7	TGTGCCAGCAGCCAAGATCGGAGCTACGAGCAGTACTTC	CASSQDRSYEQYF
TRBD2	TRBV9	NA	TRBJ2-5	TGTGCCAGCAGCGTAGCAAGCGGGGGGCAAGAGACCCAGTACTTC	CASSVASGGQETQYF
NA	TRBV5-1	few	TRBJ1-3	TGCGCCAGCAGCTTGGGAGTCGTGGGGGGAAACACCATATATTTT	CASSLGVVGGNTIYF
TRBD1	TRBV6-5	NA	TRBJ2-1	TGTGCCAGCAGTCTCCGGGACAGGGGAATCCATGAGCAGTTCTTC	CASSLRDRGIHEQFF
TRBD2	TRBV4-3	NA	TRBJ2-2	TGCGCCAGCAGCCGGACTAGCGTTACCGGGGAGCTGTTTTTT	CASSRTSVTGELFF
TRBD2	TRBV5-4	NA	TRBJ2-1	TGTGCCAGCAGCTTGGATGGTAGCGGGGTACTCTCCTACAATGAGCAGTTCTTC	CASSLDGSGVLSYNEQFF
NA	TRBV5-8	NA	TRBJ1-1	TGTGCCAGCAGCTTGCGGATAATGAACACTGAAGCTTTCTTT	CASSLRIMNTEAFF
TRBD2	TRBV7-7	NA	TRBJ2-3	TGTGCCAGCAGCTTAGCTAGCGGGGGGATGGATACGCAGTATTTT	CASSLASGGMDTQYF
NA	TRBV7-2	NA	TRBJ1-6	TGTGCCAGCAGCTTACAGGGACTTGGCGCAGGAGGTAATTCACCCCTCCACTTT	CASSLQGLGAGGNSPLHF
NA	TRBV5-1	NA	TRBJ2-1	TGCGCCAGCAGCGTGCGGAGAGGGGTGCAGCAGTTCTTC	CASSVRRGVQQFF
NA	TRBV21-1	NA	TRBJ2-5	TGTGCCAGCAGCGGGACAGAGAGAGGCCAAGAGACCCAGTACTTC	CASSGTERGQETQYF
NA	TRBV6-5	NA	TRBJ1-5	TGTGCCAGCAGAACGAGCGTACGGCCCGATCAGCCCCAGCATTTT	CASRTSVRPDQPQHF
NA	TRBV6-5	NA	TRBJ1-5	TGTGCCAGCAGTTACTCTGGAGGGACCCAGCATTTT	CASSYSGGTQHF
NA	TRBV5-8	once	TRBJ1-1	TGTGCCAGCAGCTTGGGGGCAGGGAGGTCGATTGAAGCTTTCTTT	CASSLGAGRSIEAFF
NA	TRBV5-1	NA	TRBJ1-2	TGCGCCAGCAGCTTTGGAGGGAACTATGGCTACACCTTC	CASSFGGNYGYTF
NA	TRBV4-1	few	TRBJ1-2	TGCGCCAGCAGCCAACCGCCTGGGGGCTACACCTTC	CASSQPPGGYTF
TRBD1	TRBV7-2	NA	TRBJ1-1	TGTGCCAGCAGCTTAGCTGCAGGGGGTGGAGAAGCTTTCTTT	CASSLAAGGGEAFF
NA	TRBV9	NA	TRBJ2-7	TGTGCCAGCAGCCCCGGGACCCTCACGTACGAGCAGTACTTC	CASSPGTLTYEQYF
NA	TRBV6-5	NA	TRBJ1-1	TGTGCCAGCAGCTACACGTACCCTCACACTGAAGCTTTCTTT	CASSYTYPHTEAFF
NA	TRBV7-9	few	TRBJ1-2	TGTGCCAGCAGCTTAGCAATGATCTATGGCTACACCTTC	CASSLAMIYGYTF
NA	TRBV29-1	NA	TRBJ2-2	TGCAGCGTTGTCGTCAGGGACACCGGGGAGCTGTTTTTT	CSVVVRDTGELFF
TRBD1	TRBV19	NA	TRBJ1-2	TGTGCCAGTAGTACAGTCGGCAGGGGGACTAACTATGGCTACACCTTC	CASSTVGRGTNYGYTF
NA	TRBV5-5	once	TRBJ2-7	TGTGCCAGCAGCTTGGGACTTGATACCTACGAGCAGTACTTC	CASSLGLDTYEQYF
TRBD2	TRBV11-3	NA	TRBJ2-3	TGTGCCAGCAGCCGCGGGGGAGTCACAGATACGCAGTATTTT	CASSRGGVTDTQYF
NA	TRBV7-9	NA	TRBJ1-1	TGTGCCAGCAGCTTGATACAGGGGAACACTGAAGCTTTCTTT	CASSLIQGNTEAFF
NA	TRBV7-8	NA	TRBJ2-1	TGTGCCAGCAGCCCGACCTGGGTATCCTACAATGAGCAGTTCTTC	CASSPTWVSYNEQFF
TRBD1	TRBV19	NA	TRBJ2-3	TGTGCCACCACGACAGGGGGCTTAGATACGCAGTATTTT	CATTTGGLDTQYF
NA	TRBV19	NA	TRBJ1-4	TGTGCCAGTGGCCTGGGGGTAGTCCCCAATGAAAAACTGTTTTTT	CASGLGVVPNEKLFF
NA	TRBV4-1	once	TRBJ2-1	TGCGCCAGCAGTGGTAGCGGTTATTTTGGGCGGACAATAGAGCAGTTCTTC	CASSGSGYFGRTIEQFF
NA	TRBV4-1	NA	TRBJ2-1	TGCGCCAGCAGCCATGCAAGCAATGAGCAGTTCTTC	CASSHASNEQFF
NA	TRBV7-6	NA	TRBJ2-1	TGTGCCAGCAGCTTAGCAGGATCAGGGAACAATGAGCAGTTCTTC	CASSLAGSGNNEQFF
NA	TRBV15	NA	TRBJ2-6	TGTGCCACCAGCAGATCCTACTCCACTGGGGCCAACGTCCTGACTTTC	CATSRSYSTGANVLTF
NA	TRBV6-5	NA	TRBJ1-5	TGTGCCAGCAGCGGCGGGGTAGGCAGCAATCAGCCCCAGCATTTT	CASSGGVGSNQPQHF
TRBD2	TRBV6-5	NA	TRBJ2-2	TGTGCCAGCAGCTGGACTAGCGCAAGCCCCGGGGAGCTGTTTTTT	CASSWTSASPGELFF
NA	TRBV7-9	NA	TRBJ2-7	TGTGCCAGCAGCCTTAGGAACTCCTACGAGCAGTACTTC	CASSLRNSYEQYF
TRBD2	TRBV12-5	few	TRBJ2-2	TGTGCTAGTGGTTTGGGGACTAGTCCCGGGGAGCTGTTTTTT	CASGLGTSPGELFF
NA	TRBV7-2	NA	TRBJ2-7	TGTGCCAGCAGCTCCCGACCGGCCTACGAGCAGTACTTC	CASSSRPAYEQYF
NA	TRBV12-3/TRBV12-4	NA	TRBJ2-7	TGTGCCAGCAGACTGGCCAGCCAGGGCGAGCAGTACTTC	CASRLASQGEQYF
TRBD2	TRBV7-9	NA	TRBJ2-5	TGTGCCAGCAGCCCGGGACTAGCGGGGGCGGCCCAGTACTTC	CASSPGLAGAAQYF
NA	TRBV7-9	NA	TRBJ2-3	TGTGCCAGCAGCTTAGACCGGAGAGGGGTAGATACGCAGTATTTT	CASSLDRRGVDTQYF
NA	TRBV7-9	NA	TRBJ2-7	TGTGCCAGCAGCTTAGTGGGGGTACGTGAGTACGAGCAGTACTTC	CASSLVGVREYEQYF
NA	TRBV11-2	once	TRBJ1-6	TGTGCCAGCAGCTTATCCGACAGGAGCTCCTATAATTCACCCCTCCACTTT	CASSLSDRSSYNSPLHF
NA	TRBV12-3/TRBV12-4	once	TRBJ2-3	TGTGCCAGCAGTTTGGGACTTCCAGATACGCAGTATTTT	CASSLGLPDTQYF
NA	TRBV5-5	NA	TRBJ2-5	TGTGCCAGCAGCTTAGCAGGCGCCAAAGAGACCCAGTACTTC	CASSLAGAKETQYF
NA	TRBV7-3	NA	TRBJ2-1	TGTGCCAGCAGCTTCCCCGACAGGGCGGGGGTCAATGAGCAGTTCTTC	CASSFPDRAGVNEQFF
TRBD1	TRBV19	few	TRBJ2-2	TGTGCCAGTAGTAGGACAGGGGGCGCGAACACCGGGGAGCTGTTTTTT	CASSRTGGANTGELFF
NA	TRBV7-9	NA	TRBJ2-5	TGTGCCAGCAGCTTAGGCAGCCAAGAGACCCAGTACTTC	CASSLGSQETQYF
NA	TRBV9	few	TRBJ2-1	TGTGCCAGCAGCGTACTCGGGGAGCTCAATGAGCAGTTCTTC	CASSVLGELNEQFF
TRBD2	TRBV6-4	NA	TRBJ2-7	TGTGCCAGCAGTAAAGGGACTAGCGGGTTCCATTCCTACGAGCAGTACTTC	CASSKGTSGFHSYEQYF
TRBD1	TRBV2	NA	TRBJ2-7	TGTGCCACAAGTTCCTCCGGGACAGGGTTTGGCGAGCAGTACTTC	CATSSSGTGFGEQYF
TRBD1	TRBV19	few	TRBJ1-5	TGTGCCAGTACTCCAGGAGGGGGCCGTCAGCCCCAGCATTTT	CASTPGGGRQPQHF
TRBD2	TRBV6-6	NA	TRBJ2-5	TGTGCCACGCATAAGGCGGGGGGGGACCAAGAGACCCAGTACTTC	CATHKAGGDQETQYF
TRBD1	TRBV4-3	NA	TRBJ1-2	TGCGCCAGCAGCTTCCGACAGGGTGACTACACCTTC	CASSFRQGDYTF